This T cell receptor (beta chain) is from a study of T cell repertoires in cytomegalovirus infection. About the study: Signatures in public TCR beta sequences pointed to both CMV infection and matching HLA type. Findings of the study overall: The response measured ex vivo was dominated by TCR beta clonotypes (HLA-C-restricted and CMV-specific).

TCRdb independently ran MiXCR on the reads; one entry per CDR3 protein. Of 70,000 or so distinct CDR3 sequences listed, about 26% are singletons. With respect to this clonotype: What it recognizes is unknown.

The sequence was obtained from a human donor in good health (CMV status not recorded). Some clones in this sample may be carry-over from other donors' samples. The sample consisted of CD8+ T cells from cultured PBMCs, taken from culture after CMV antigen stimulation.

Here the CDR3 reads CRGDVNTEAFF. The CDR3 nucleotides are TGCAGGGGGGACGTGAACACTGAAGCTTTCTTT. The chain links TRBV20-1 to TRBJ1-1; D is perhaps TRBD1 (5 bases). From germline, CDR1 is DFQATT and CDR2 SNEGSKA (reference sequence). The CDR3 has 11 amino acids.